This T cell receptor (beta chain) was sequenced during a study of cytomegalovirus exposure and HLA in healthy donors. Study overall: Earlier results showed 90 million to 130 million unique TCR beta sequences derived from approximately 170 million T cells. Unique TCRs numbering some 93 million, obtained from HLA-typed donors, made up an early data release. Notes on the study in general: In an earlier analysis, most TCR beta V segments were productive about 87% or about 30% of the time. Later analysis revealed greater clonal expansion in HLA-associated TCR beta chains than in equally common others.

CDR3 length equals 15 residues. CDR1 is SGHTS and CDR2 is YDEGEE in the germline V gene. V dropped 4 bases and J dropped 5 bases, with 16 bases sitting between them. 13 Jbeta primers and 60 Vbeta primers were used for the PCR. Assay: immunoSEQ multiplex PCR; the TCRdb copy retains only in-frame clones and omits some. The sample includes 140,000 to 150,000 clones, 70% to 90% of them seen just once. Note on this clone: As yet, its antigen is unknown.

The V call is TRBV5-8, the J call TRBJ1-5; D remains unclear. Sequencing was performed on PBMCs. The TCR sequence derives from a woman between 40 and 55 years old in good health and CMV-seropositive. The CDR3: CASSKGAVLDQPQHF. DNA of the CDR3: TGTGCCAGCAGCAAAGGAGCGGTCCTTGATCAGCCCCAGCATTTT. The full variable domain, with the rest looked up from reference TRBV5-8 and TRBJ1-5, is EAGVTQSPTHLIKTRGQQATLRCSPISGHTSVYWYQQALGLGLQFLLWYDEGEERNRGNFPPRFSGRQFPNYSSELNVNALELEDSALYLCASSKGAVLDQPQHFGDGTRLSIL.